The sequence of this TCR beta chain was determined in a study of blood T cells in healthy people across ages. Overall study findings and caveats: Whereas aged donors had fewer naive CD4+ cells, long-lived donors had more of them and higher diversity.

Concerning this clonotype: What it recognizes is unknown.

A second PCR of roughly 7 to 11 cycles used a sample-barcoded 5' primer and a J-beta primer mix. A template-switch adaptor with 12 random nucleotides tagged each cDNA molecule. TCRdb passed the 5' RACE reads through MiXCR, listing each CDR3 protein once. The sample carries more than 650,000 distinct CDR3 sequences, approximately 24% recorded once. The same sample was also used in a study of T cells of mothers and their children. That publication notes: Maternal samples each gave over 9 million TCR beta CDR3 reads, and child samples 3 million to 3.5 million each. Related and unrelated pairs show TCR recombination output that thymic selection shapes similarly.

The TCR was taken from a boy younger than 18 in good health. Specimen: blood.

The CDR3 loop reads CASSFRALNTEAFF. The CDR3, as DNA: TGCGCCAGCAGCTTTAGGGCCTTGAACACTGAAGCTTTCTTT. The chain links TRBV5-1 to TRBJ1-1; D not certain. The CDR3 runs to 14 residues. Per germline, CDR1 SGHRS and CDR2 YFSETQ. V was cut by 2 bases and J by 0 bases, with 8 bases left in between.